The text below deals with one T cell receptor (beta chain). The antigen it binds to is not known. Base-call qualities are not available, and no considerably larger clone is one nucleotide away. Healthy HIV-negative adults with no recently reported acute infections or vaccinations were included as donors. All donors were Caucasian adults living in Nashville, Tennessee, USA. CD4+ T cells were enriched by magnetic negative selection, after which naive cells were positively selected on CD45RA and the negative fraction was taken as the memory subset. Blood was obtained by leukapheresis, after which PBMCs were separated by Ficoll-Histopaque density gradient centrifugation and cryopreserved in liquid nitrogen vapor phase. Purity and quantity of every magnetically sorted T cell population were checked by analytical flow cytometry. From each sorted fraction, genomic DNA was isolated and quantified by UV absorbance on a Nanodrop 2000c.

The record originates from a study of shared clonotypes between healthy human individuals (dated by TCRdb to about 2020). Some background on the complete study: The cohort included three men and a couple of women between 18 and 49 years of age. For each donor, three plates each were used for CD4 naive and CD4 memory, two plates were used for CD8 naive, and one plate was used for CD8 memory. To estimate repertoire size and how much clonotype sharing occurs between individuals, the study deeply sequenced the blood TCR repertoires of roughly 5 healthy adults. To increase sequencing depth and limit assay-specific biases, TCR repertoire library preparation and sequencing were carried out by different laboratories using diverse techniques. Per donor, leukapheresis produced somewhere between about 0.85 and 10 billion PBMCs. What the study reported, not specific to this receptor: Because the study included a small number of donors, the genetic and exposure-history diversity represented was limited. Compared with non-shared clonotypes, the clonotypes found in all four sorted-subset donors had higher generation probabilities. Estimated clonotype richness was generally larger for naive than for memory subsets. Based on pairwise subsampling, the degree of clonotype sharing among donors was expected to be affected by sequencing depth. Even with the large sequencing depth, rarefaction of the sorted-subset datasets indicated that sequencing was incomplete. Sampling was limited to blood, and TCR repertoires in tissue likely differ from TCR repertoires in blood. When a handful of donors were compared, the shared fraction of clonotypes was 5% to 6.5% for naive CD4, roughly 3.4% for naive CD8, roughly 2.5% for memory CD4, and less than 0.45% for memory CD8.

Using the deep immunoSEQ assay, multiplex PCR amplified TCR CDR3 regions from genomic DNA. Extracted genomic DNA from each cell subset was distributed evenly across all wells of several immunoSEQ 96-well plates, and each plate was treated as a replicate. For sorted subsets, 150 to 200 ng genomic DNA, equal to about 30,000 T cell genomes, was loaded into each replicate PCR. The purified libraries were quantified using a Qubit 3.0 fluorometer, sized with a Bioanalyzer 2100, and then quantified again using the KAPA Library Quantification kit. Each immunoSEQ 96-well plate was sequenced on its own single-read 150-cycle Illumina NextSeq 550 flow cell. From the authors' description of their analysis: Because the immunoSEQ output included only junctional sequences and no quality scores, the filtering could not be the same as the filtering used for full-length reads. Sequences were annotated with PyIR, a Python wrapper for IgBLAST v1.9, and V/J genes and CDR3 were assigned using IMGT germline references. Reads were filtered out if the reads had weak V/J assignments (E-value above 1e-6), no CDR3, stop codons, out-of-frame junctions, or ambiguous translated residues. V3J clonotypes were defined as sequences sharing an identical inferred V gene, J gene, and CDR3 amino acid sequence. Percentage overlap between repertoires was calculated by dividing the number of shared unique clonotypes by the size of the smaller repertoire. Repertoire richness was assessed with RTK rarefaction, the Chao1 estimator, and Recon v2.1 estimates of unobserved clonotypes. Generation probabilities for all TCRbeta clonotypes obtained by the gDNA method from four donors were computed using OLGA. As stored in TCRdb, this immuneACCESS dataset retains in-frame rearrangements with V and J assigned. A fraction of the clones does not appear; measured against another copy, unresolved V genes explain less than half of the discrepancy, and the remainder lacks a known reason. The DNA gave D and trimming, while V, J and clone size come from that table. This sample lists roughly 640,000 clones; 74% were detected once. The ten largest clones take up more than 1.5% of the sample.

Cut back by 2 bases and 4 bases, the V and J ends lie 12 bases apart. From a lookup of the germline V gene, CDR1 and CDR2 are SGDLS and YYNGEE. The CDR3, cysteine through phenylalanine, is 15 amino acids long. CDR3 DNA only is kept here, 45 bases in frame from base 1. In this chain, TRBV9 is recombined with TRBJ1-4; the best D guess is TRBD1, with 5 bases matching. The sequencing sample was made of memory CD4+ T cells sorted from blood. What this sample's cell subset or site label stands for: CD45RA-negative fraction. This sequence originates from a woman aged 25 to 39 in good health. The CDR3 here reads CASSVGTGDNEKLFF. The DNA is as follows: TGTGCCAGCAGCGTGGGGACGGGGGATAATGAAAAACTGTTTTTT. The full variable domain, completed from the reference TRBV9 and TRBJ1-4 proteins outside the CDR3, reads DSGVTQTPKHLITATGQRVTLRCSPRSGDLSVYWYQQSLDQGLQFLIQYYNGEERAKGNILERFSAQQFPDLHSELNLSSLELGDSALYFCASSVGTGDNEKLFFGSGTQLSVL.